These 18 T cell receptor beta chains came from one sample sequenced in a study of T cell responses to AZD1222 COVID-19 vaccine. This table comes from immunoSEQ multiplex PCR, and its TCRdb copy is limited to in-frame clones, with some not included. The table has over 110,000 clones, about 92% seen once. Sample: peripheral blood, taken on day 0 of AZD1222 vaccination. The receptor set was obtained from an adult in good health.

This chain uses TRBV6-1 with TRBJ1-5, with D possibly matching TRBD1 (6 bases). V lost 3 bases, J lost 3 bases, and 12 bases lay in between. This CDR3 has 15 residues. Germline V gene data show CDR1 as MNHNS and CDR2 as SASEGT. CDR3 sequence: CASSDDRRTNQPQHF. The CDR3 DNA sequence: TGTGCCAGCAGTGATGACAGGAGGACCAATCAGCCCCAGCATTTT.

This chain's CDR3 is CASSIGRGGNQPQHF. The CDR3 region has the DNA TGTGCCAGTAGTATAGGAAGGGGCGGCAATCAGCCCCAGCATTTT. The chain links TRBV19 to TRBJ1-5; possible D gene TRBD1, 5 bases. CDR1 and CDR2 (germline): LNHDA, SQIVND (reference sequence). V was clipped by 1 base and J by 2 bases, with 9 bases between them. This CDR3 contains 15 residues.

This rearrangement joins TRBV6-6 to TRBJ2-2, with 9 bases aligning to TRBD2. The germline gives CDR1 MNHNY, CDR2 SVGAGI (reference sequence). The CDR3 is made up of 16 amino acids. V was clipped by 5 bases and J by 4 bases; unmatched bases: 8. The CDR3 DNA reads TGTGCCAGCAGTCCTCCTAGCGGGGTGCTCACCGGGGAGCTGTTTTTT. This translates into CASSPPSGVLTGELFF.

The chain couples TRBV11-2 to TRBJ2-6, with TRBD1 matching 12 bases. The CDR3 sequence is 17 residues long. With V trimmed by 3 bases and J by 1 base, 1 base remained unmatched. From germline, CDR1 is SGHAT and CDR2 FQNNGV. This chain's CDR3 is CASSLGQGASGANVLTF. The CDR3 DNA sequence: TGTGCCAGCAGCTTGGGACAGGGGGCGTCTGGGGCCAACGTCCTGACTTTC. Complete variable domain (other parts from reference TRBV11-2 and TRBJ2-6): EAGVAQSPRYKIIEKRQSVAFWCNPISGHATLYWYQQILGQGPKLLIQFQNNGVVDDSQLPKDRFSAERLKGVDSTLKIQPAKLEDSAVYLCASSLGQGASGANVLTFGAGSRLTVL.

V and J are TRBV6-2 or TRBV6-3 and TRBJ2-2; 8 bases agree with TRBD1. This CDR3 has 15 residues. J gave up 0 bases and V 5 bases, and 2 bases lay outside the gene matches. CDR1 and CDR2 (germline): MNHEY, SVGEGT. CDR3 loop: CASSLTGANTGELFF. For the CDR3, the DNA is TGTGCCAGCAGTCTGACAGGGGCGAACACCGGGGAGCTGTTTTTT.

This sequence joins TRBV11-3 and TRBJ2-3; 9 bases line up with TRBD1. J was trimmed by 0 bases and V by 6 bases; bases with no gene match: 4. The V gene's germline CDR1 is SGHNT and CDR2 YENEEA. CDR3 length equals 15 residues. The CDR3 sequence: CASSYGQGSTDTQYF. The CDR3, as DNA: TGTGCCAGCAGTTATGGACAGGGGAGCACAGATACGCAGTATTTT.

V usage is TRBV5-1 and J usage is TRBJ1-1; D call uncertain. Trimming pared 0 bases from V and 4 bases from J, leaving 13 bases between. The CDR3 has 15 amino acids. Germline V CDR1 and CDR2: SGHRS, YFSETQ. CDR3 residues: CASSLVGFGSTEAFF. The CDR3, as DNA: TGCGCCAGCAGCTTGGTCGGGTTTGGGAGCACTGAAGCTTTCTTT.

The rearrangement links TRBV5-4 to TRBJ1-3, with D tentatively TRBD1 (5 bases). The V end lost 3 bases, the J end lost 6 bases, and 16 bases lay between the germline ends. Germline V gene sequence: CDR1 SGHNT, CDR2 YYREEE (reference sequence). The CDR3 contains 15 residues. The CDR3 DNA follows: TGTGCCAGCAGCTCGACCCCTACAGGCTTAAACACCATATATTTT. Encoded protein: CASSSTPTGLNTIYF.

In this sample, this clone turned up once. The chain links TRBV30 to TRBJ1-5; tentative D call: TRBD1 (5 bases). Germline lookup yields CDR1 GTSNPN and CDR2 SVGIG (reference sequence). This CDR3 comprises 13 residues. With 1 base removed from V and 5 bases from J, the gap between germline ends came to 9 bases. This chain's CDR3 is CAWSGQSHQPQHF. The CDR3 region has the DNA TGTGCCTGGAGTGGACAGTCTCATCAGCCCCAGCATTTT.

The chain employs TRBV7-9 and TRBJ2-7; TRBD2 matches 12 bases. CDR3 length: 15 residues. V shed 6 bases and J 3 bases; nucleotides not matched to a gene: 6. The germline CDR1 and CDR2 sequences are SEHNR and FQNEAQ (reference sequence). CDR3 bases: TGTGCCAGCAGACCCCCTAGCGGGAGGGACTACGAGCAGTACTTC. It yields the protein CASRPPSGRDYEQYF.

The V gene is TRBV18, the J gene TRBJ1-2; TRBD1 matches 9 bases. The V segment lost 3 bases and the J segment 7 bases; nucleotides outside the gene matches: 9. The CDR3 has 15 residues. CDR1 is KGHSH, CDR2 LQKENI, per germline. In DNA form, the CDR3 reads TGTGCCAGCTCACCGGGACAGGGTACGGATGGTGGCTACACCTTC. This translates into CASSPGQGTDGGYTF.

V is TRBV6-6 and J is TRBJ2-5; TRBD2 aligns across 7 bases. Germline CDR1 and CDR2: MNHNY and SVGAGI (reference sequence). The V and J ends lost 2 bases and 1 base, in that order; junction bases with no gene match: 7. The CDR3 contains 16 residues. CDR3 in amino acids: CASSYPPAGSQETQYF. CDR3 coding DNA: TGTGCCAGCAGTTACCCTCCAGCGGGGAGCCAAGAGACCCAGTACTTC.

CDR3 sequence: CASSLEGEGVQETQYF. The CDR3 bases are TGTGCCAGCAGCTTAGAAGGGGAGGGGGTCCAAGAGACCCAGTACTTC. The chain links TRBV7-6 to TRBJ2-5; D is possibly TRBD2 (7 bases). The CDR3 spans 16 residues. Trimming removed 1 base at V and 1 base at J, with 13 bases between. The germline CDR1 and CDR2 sequences are SGHVS and FNYEAQ.

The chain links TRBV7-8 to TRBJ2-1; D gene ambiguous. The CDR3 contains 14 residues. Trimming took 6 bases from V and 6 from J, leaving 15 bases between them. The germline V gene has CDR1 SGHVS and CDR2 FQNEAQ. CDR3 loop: CASSPGFQINEQFF. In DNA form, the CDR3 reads TGTGCCAGCAGTCCCGGATTCCAAATCAATGAGCAGTTCTTC.

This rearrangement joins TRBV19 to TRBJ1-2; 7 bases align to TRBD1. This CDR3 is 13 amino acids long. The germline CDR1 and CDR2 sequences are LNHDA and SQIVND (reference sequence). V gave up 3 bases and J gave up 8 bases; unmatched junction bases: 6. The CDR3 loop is CASSMDRQGGYTF. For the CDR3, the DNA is TGTGCCAGTAGTATGGACCGACAGGGAGGCTACACCTTC.

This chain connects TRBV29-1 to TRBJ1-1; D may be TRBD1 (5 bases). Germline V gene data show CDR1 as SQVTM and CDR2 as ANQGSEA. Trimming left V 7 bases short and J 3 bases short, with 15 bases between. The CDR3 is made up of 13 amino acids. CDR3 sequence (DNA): TGCAGCGCTAGCTCGGGGGAGGACACTGAAGCTTTCTTT. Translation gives CSASSGEDTEAFF.

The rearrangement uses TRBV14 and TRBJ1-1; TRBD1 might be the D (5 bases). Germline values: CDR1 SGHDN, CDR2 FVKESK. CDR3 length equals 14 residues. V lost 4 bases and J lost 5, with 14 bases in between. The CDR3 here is CASSPLGEGTEAFF. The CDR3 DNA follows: TGTGCCAGCAGCCCACTTGGGGAGGGGACTGAAGCTTTCTTT.

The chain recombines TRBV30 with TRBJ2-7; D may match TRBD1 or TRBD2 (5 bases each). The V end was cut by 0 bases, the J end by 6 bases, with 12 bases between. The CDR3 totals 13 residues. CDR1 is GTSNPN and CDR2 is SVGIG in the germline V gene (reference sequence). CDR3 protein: CAWSVGLGTEQYF. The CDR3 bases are TGTGCCTGGAGTGTTGGATTGGGGACCGAGCAGTACTTC.